The 11 T cell receptor beta chains below all came from one sample that was sequenced in a study of shared clonotypes between healthy human individuals (TCRdb year 2020). Receptor amplification or capture employed the immunoSEQ multiplex PCR assay. TCRdb holds this immuneACCESS table with in-frame rearrangements only. Some clones are missing; in checked studies, unresolved V genes explain under half, and the rest has no known cause. Here the sample has 2 million to 2.5 million clones; approximately 96% occur a single time. The leading ten clones occupy 0.1% to 0.15% of the sample. The sequencing input was naive CD4+ T cells sorted from blood. The cell subset or site label here, explained by the study, means: CD45RA+ positively selected. These TCRs come from a man between 18 and 29 years old in good health.

The rearrangement uses TRBV28 and TRBJ1-2; D might be TRBD1 (5 bases). This CDR3 comprises 13 residues. CDR1 and CDR2 from the germline V gene are MDHEN and SYDVKM. V gave up 1 base and J gave up 4 bases, with 7 bases separating them. In DNA form, the CDR3 reads TGTGCCAGCAGTTTATCAGGGATCTATGGCTACACCTTC. This codes for CASSLSGIYGYTF.

The chain combines TRBV6-1 with TRBJ2-3; D is possibly TRBD1 (5 bases). Trimming pared 4 bases from V and 4 bases from J, leaving 18 bases between. CDR1 and CDR2 (germline): MNHNS, SASEGT. The CDR3 consists of 16 residues. CDR3 sequence reads: CASSGGVPPRPDTQYF. The CDR3 DNA reads as TGTGCCAGCAGTGGGGGCGTCCCCCCCCGGCCAGATACGCAGTATTTT.

In this sample, this clone turned up once. This sequence joins TRBV5-1 and TRBJ2-7; 8 nucleotides line up with TRBD2. This CDR3 contains 16 residues. Germline V gene data show CDR1 as SGHRS and CDR2 as YFSETQ. V was clipped by 4 bases and J by 2 bases; unmatched bases: 11. CDR3 protein: CASSRAGGDSPYEQYF. In DNA form, the CDR3 reads TGCGCCAGCAGCCGTGCCGGGGGGGATTCCCCCTACGAGCAGTACTTC.

V is TRBV7-6 and J is TRBJ2-7; TRBD1 or TRBD2 may be the D gene (5 bases each). The CDR3 totals 13 residues. Between the trimmed V and J ends, which lost 8 bases and 2 bases, there was a span of 13 bases. Germline V lookup: CDR1 SGHVS, CDR2 FNYEAQ. Here the CDR3 reads CASGRGAAYEQYF. In DNA, the CDR3 is TGTGCCAGCGGCCGAGGGGCTGCCTACGAGCAGTACTTC.

The chain has TRBV5-1 and TRBJ2-1; 9 bases are a match to TRBD2. The junction had 8 bases not matched to a gene; V was cut back by 1 base and J by 9 bases. The CDR3 is made up of 15 amino acids. Per the germline V gene, CDR1 is SGHRS and CDR2 is YFSETQ. Written as DNA, the CDR3 is TGCGCCAGCAGCTTGCTGTCGCGGGAGGGAATTGAGCAGTTCTTC. Amino acid sequence: CASSLLSREGIEQFF.

The chain uses TRBV5-1 and TRBJ2-7, with 11 bases aligning to TRBD1. V shed 4 bases and J 5 bases; nucleotides not matched to a gene: 5. This CDR3 has 14 amino acids. CDR1 is SGHRS, CDR2 YFSETQ, per germline. The CDR3: CASSPRTGGDEQYF. The CDR3 coding sequence is TGCGCCAGCAGCCCGCGGACAGGGGGCGACGAGCAGTACTTC.

The V call is TRBV27, the J call TRBJ2-7, with a tentative D call TRBD2 (5 bases). The CDR3 is made up of 15 amino acids. In germline, CDR1 is MNHEY, CDR2 SMNVEV (reference sequence). Trimming took 6 bases from V and 5 from J, leaving 20 bases between them. The CDR3 reads CASSPLGKLIHEQYF. The CDR3 bases are TGTGCCAGCAGCCCCCTCGGGAAGTTAATCCACGAGCAGTACTTC.

This clone has more than one count but fewer than ten. CDR3 DNA sequence: TGTGCCAGTACCGGGCCGATGACAGATACGCAGTATTTT. Translated: CASTGPMTDTQYF. The chain couples TRBV11-2 to TRBJ2-3; D is undetermined. Germline V lookup: CDR1 SGHAT, CDR2 FQNNGV. The ends were cut back, 9 bases at V and 3 bases at J, with 13 bases in the middle. This CDR3 has 13 residues.

The genes are TRBV6-4 and TRBJ2-1, with 7 nucleotides matching TRBD1. This CDR3 is 14 amino acids long. J was trimmed by 5 bases and V by 6 bases; bases with no gene match: 7. Germline CDR1 reads MRHNA; CDR2 reads SNTAGT. The CDR3 coding sequence is TGTGCCAGCAGAGGGGCAGGGGGAAACAATGAGCAGTTCTTC. It translates to CASRGAGGNNEQFF.

The chain carries TRBV6-5 and TRBJ2-5, with D possibly called TRBD1 or TRBD2 (5 bases each). CDR3 length equals 14 residues. Trimming left V 0 bases short and J 4 bases short, with 9 bases between. The germline V gene encodes CDR1 MNHEY and CDR2 SVGAGI. The DNA of the CDR3 is TGTGCCAGCAGTTACTCGGGGGTAGGAGAGACCCAGTACTTC. It specifies CASSYSGVGETQYF.

V is TRBV5-1 and J is TRBJ1-4; weak D call: TRBD1 (5 bases). V lost 0 bases to trimming and J lost 2 bases, with 11 bases between them. This CDR3 region has 16 residues. CDR1 is SGHRS, CDR2 YFSETQ, per germline. The CDR3, as DNA: TGCGCCAGCAGCTTGGGTTTAGGGGAGACTAATGAAAAACTGTTTTTT. Translating it yields CASSLGLGETNEKLFF.